Listed below are T cell receptor beta chains from one sample, sequenced in a study of T cell repertoires in cytomegalovirus infection. From the reads, TCRdb called clonotypes with MiXCR, one entry per CDR3 protein. The sample lists 400,000 to 550,000 distinct CDR3 sequences, about 10% occurring once. Sequencing was carried out using PBMCs. These receptors were taken from a human donor in good health (CMV status not recorded). Some clones in this sample may be carry-over from other donors' samples. Each CDR3 is given with its conserved first and last residue. The order of the fields is clone size, D gene, V gene, J gene, CDR3 protein, CDR3 DNA. D genes are given only for firm matches. Size tells how often a clone was seen (once, few, many) or the class of an expanded clone, and some rows leave it out.

.	TRBD2	TRBV4-2	TRBJ2-5	CASSQEHHRTSGQETQYF	TGTGCCAGCAGCCAAGAACACCATCGGACTAGCGGACAAGAGACCCAGTACTTC
.	TRBD1	TRBV20-1	TRBJ1-6	CSATGTGFYSPLHF	TGCAGTGCAACCGGGACAGGGTTTTATTCACCCCTCCACTTT
.	.	TRBV27	TRBJ2-4	CASGRNLNIQYF	TGTGCCAGCGGGCGGAACCTAAACATTCAGTACTTC
.	TRBD1	TRBV7-2	TRBJ2-5	CASSQTGTGARETQYF	TGTGCCAGCAGCCAAACCGGGACAGGGGCTCGAGAGACCCAGTACTTC
few	TRBD2	TRBV28	TRBJ2-7	CASSPGRVINEQYF	TGTGCCAGCAGTCCCGGGAGGGTGATCAACGAGCAGTACTTC
.	TRBD2	TRBV19	TRBJ2-7	CATRAGPYEQYF	TGTGCCACTCGAGCGGGGCCCTACGAGCAGTACTTC
many	.	TRBV7-3	TRBJ1-2	CASSDQPTGGYTF	TGTGCCAGCAGCGACCAACCCACGGGGGGCTACACCTTC
many	.	TRBV6-1	TRBJ1-6	CASSAWSPLHF	TGTGCCAGCAGTGCGTGGTCACCCCTCCACTTT
many	.	TRBV28	TRBJ2-1	CASSSGTELGGPMFF	TGTGCCAGCAGCTCCGGGACAGAACTAGGGGGGCCGATGTTCTTC
few	.	TRBV3-1	TRBJ2-1	CASSRVAVFEQFF	TGTGCCAGCAGCCGGGTAGCTGTATTTGAGCAGTTCTTC
many	TRBD2	TRBV12-3/TRBV12-4	TRBJ2-1	CASTIEGPGLAGRGLYNEQFF	TGTGCCAGCACTATCGAGGGCCCGGGACTAGCGGGCCGAGGTCTCTACAATGAGCAGTTCTTC
many	.	TRBV29-1	TRBJ2-3	CSVEGGNADTQYF	TGCAGCGTTGAAGGTGGGAACGCAGATACGCAGTATTTT
many	.	TRBV7-2	TRBJ2-3	CASSLVNRITDTQYF	TGTGCCAGCAGCTTAGTGAACAGAATCACAGATACGCAGTATTTT
.	.	TRBV20-1	TRBJ2-5	CSARQGSGSIFQYF	TGCAGTGCTAGACAGGGGAGCGGGTCTATCTTCCAGTACTTC
many	.	TRBV7-8	TRBJ1-1	CASSRTGTEAFF	TGTGCCAGCAGCCGTACTGGCACTGAAGCTTTCTTT
many	.	TRBV7-2	TRBJ1-5	CASSAVDSNQPQHF	TGTGCCAGCAGCGCAGTGGATAGCAATCAGCCCCAGCATTTT
many	TRBD2	TRBV20-1	TRBJ2-5	CSARGGAGGFQETQYF	TGCAGTGCTAGGGGTGGAGCGGGGGGTTTCCAAGAGACCCAGTACTTC
.	.	TRBV10-3	TRBJ1-5	CAISPNNNQPQHF	TGTGCCATCAGTCCAAACAACAATCAGCCCCAGCATTTT
.	TRBD1	TRBV5-1	TRBJ2-4	CASSTGTGEDTGNIQYF	TGCGCCAGCAGCACCGGGACAGGGGAAGATACGGGAAACATTCAGTACTTC
many	.	TRBV6-2/TRBV6-3	TRBJ1-1	CASSTDGPEAFF	TGTGCCAGCAGCACCGACGGCCCTGAAGCTTTCTTT
many	.	TRBV6-1	TRBJ1-5	CASNDGSYSNQPQHF	TGTGCCAGCAATGACGGATCTTATAGCAATCAGCCCCAGCATTTT
many	.	TRBV7-2	TRBJ2-3	CASSLQARLTDTQYF	TGTGCCAGCAGCTTACAAGCCAGACTCACAGATACGCAGTATTTT
.	.	TRBV5-1	TRBJ2-5	CASSLGKDETQYF	TGCGCCAGCAGCTTGGGAAAGGATGAGACCCAGTACTTC
many	.	TRBV27	TRBJ1-6	CASSLSAAGSPLHF	TGTGCCAGCAGTTTATCGGCGGCCGGGTCACCCCTCCACTTT
.	TRBD2	TRBV18	TRBJ2-5	CASSLLPLSGTSGEETQYF	TGTGCCAGCTCACTTCTACCCCTCTCCGGGACTAGCGGGGAAGAGACCCAGTACTTC
once	TRBD2	TRBV3-1	TRBJ2-5	CASSHGLAWQETQYF	TGTGCCAGCAGCCATGGACTAGCGTGGCAAGAGACCCAGTACTTC
many	TRBD2	TRBV7-8	TRBJ2-1	CASSLVASSGTKRGEQFF	TGTGCCAGCAGCTTAGTTGCGTCTAGCGGGACAAAGCGGGGTGAGCAGTTCTTC
.	.	TRBV19	TRBJ2-3	CASRDSGPTDTQYF	TGTGCCAGTAGGGACTCAGGCCCAACAGATACGCAGTATTTT
many	TRBD2	TRBV28	TRBJ2-3	CASSHRLAGSSDTQYF	TGTGCCAGCAGCCACAGACTAGCGGGATCCTCAGATACGCAGTATTTT
.	TRBD1	TRBV3-1	TRBJ2-2	CASSQGDSTGELFF	TGTGCCAGCAGCCAAGGGGACAGCACCGGGGAGCTGTTTTTT
many	TRBD1	TRBV30	TRBJ2-5	CAWSEGQGGAETQYF	TGTGCCTGGAGTGAAGGACAGGGAGGAGCGGAGACCCAGTACTTC
many	TRBD1	TRBV18	TRBJ2-7	CASSLGRDSYYEQYF	TGTGCCAGCTCACTGGGCAGGGACAGTTACTACGAGCAGTACTTC
.	.	TRBV3-1	TRBJ1-6	CASSHSGSGSPLHF	TGTGCCAGCAGCCATTCCGGGTCCGGTTCACCCCTCCACTTT
.	.	TRBV6-6	TRBJ1-5	CASRVTVVSNQPQHF	TGTGCCAGCAGGGTGACCGTGGTGAGCAATCAGCCCCAGCATTTT
.	.	TRBV20-1	TRBJ1-1	CSARGTWDTEAFF	TGCAGTGCTAGAGGGACATGGGACACTGAAGCTTTCTTT
many	.	TRBV5-1	TRBJ1-3	CASSLGRALSGNTIYF	TGCGCCAGCAGCTTGGGCAGAGCGCTCTCTGGAAACACCATATATTTT
.	TRBD2	TRBV20-1	TRBJ2-2	CSAGTSGANTGELFF	TGCAGTGCTGGGACTAGCGGGGCGAACACCGGGGAGCTGTTTTTT
few	TRBD1	TRBV6-5	TRBJ2-7	CASSYTGTGGSYEQYF	TGTGCCAGCAGTTACACCGGGACAGGGGGCTCCTACGAGCAGTACTTC
.	.	TRBV20-1	TRBJ2-3	CSAHEFLTKSFHTDTQYF	TGCAGTGCCCATGAGTTCCTGACTAAATCTTTCCACACAGATACGCAGTATTTT
few	.	TRBV11-2	TRBJ2-3	CASSPNQADTQYF	TGTGCCAGCAGCCCAAACCAGGCAGATACGCAGTATTTT
few	TRBD1	TRBV6-1	TRBJ1-4	CASSPGQETEKLFF	TGTGCCAGCAGTCCGGGACAGGAGACCGAAAAACTGTTTTTT
few	TRBD1	TRBV12-3/TRBV12-4	TRBJ2-7	CASSFFGTGTSEQYF	TGTGCCAGCAGTTTTTTTGGGACAGGGACTTCCGAGCAGTACTTC
.	.	TRBV20-1	TRBJ2-5	CSARPTSWREETQYF	TGCAGTGCTAGACCGACTAGTTGGCGGGAAGAGACCCAGTACTTC
many	.	TRBV7-8	TRBJ2-3	CASSNYPIRDDPQDTQYF	TGTGCCAGCAGCAATTACCCCATCCGGGACGACCCTCAGGATACGCAGTATTTT
many	TRBD1	TRBV29-1	TRBJ2-1	CSFPDRGRNEQFF	TGCAGCTTCCCGGACAGGGGACGCAATGAGCAGTTCTTC
many	TRBD2	TRBV7-3	TRBJ2-3	CASSSPQRGASDTQYF	TGTGCCAGCAGCTCCCCCCAGCGGGGGGCGAGTGATACGCAGTATTTT
.	TRBD2	TRBV5-1	TRBJ2-3	CASSSTSGADTQYF	TGCGCCAGCAGCTCCACTAGCGGGGCGGATACGCAGTATTTT
few	.	TRBV29-1	TRBJ1-2	CSVGHDYGYTF	TGCAGCGTTGGGCATGACTATGGCTACACCTTC
many	.	TRBV19	TRBJ1-4	CASRERTRGDREKLFF	TGTGCCAGTCGAGAGCGAACCAGGGGAGATCGGGAAAAACTGTTTTTT
many	TRBD1	TRBV7-8	TRBJ1-1	CASSFDRGPAEAFF	TGTGCCAGCAGCTTCGACAGGGGGCCTGCTGAAGCTTTCTTT
.	TRBD1	TRBV28	TRBJ2-5	CASSLPRQGAGETQYF	TGTGCCAGCAGTTTACCCCGACAGGGGGCGGGAGAGACCCAGTACTTC
many	.	TRBV30	TRBJ2-3	CAWSVRFGDTQYF	TGTGCCTGGAGTGTACGATTTGGTGATACGCAGTATTTT
many	TRBD2	TRBV7-9	TRBJ2-5	CASRNDLGGETQYF	TGTGCCAGCAGAAATGACCTCGGGGGGGAGACCCAGTACTTC
many	.	TRBV7-2	TRBJ2-3	CASSKQATGSTDTQYF	TGTGCCAGCAGCAAACAGGCCACTGGGAGCACAGATACGCAGTATTTT